The 30 T cell receptor beta chains below all came from one sample that was sequenced in a study of neurological immune-mediated disorders. Each CDR3 protein is one row after TCRdb ran MiXCR on the 5' RACE reads. This sample has 30,000 to 40,000 distinct CDR3 sequences, with about 3.8% found just once. Material: PBMCs. The receptor set was obtained from a man younger than 45 with multiple sclerosis.

At least ten counts were recorded for this clonotype. The genes are TRBV6-5 and TRBJ2-7; TRBD2 matches at 10 bases. The V segment lost 2 bases and the J segment 2 bases; nucleotides outside the gene matches: 3. Germline CDR1 reads MNHEY; CDR2 reads SVGAGI. The CDR3 has 15 residues. CDR3 sequence (DNA): TGTGCCAGCAGTTACAGCCTAGCGGGGGCCTACGAGCAGTACTTC. Amino acids: CASSYSLAGAYEQYF.

At least ten counts were recorded for this clonotype. The chain combines TRBV3-1 with TRBJ1-4; D unclear. The CDR3 length is 11 residues. Germline V lookup: CDR1 LGHDT, CDR2 YNNKEL (reference sequence). V dropped 2 bases and J dropped 10 bases, with 5 bases sitting between them. The CDR3 nucleotides read TGTGCCAGCAGCCAACGTGGAAAACTGTTTTTT. Its translation is CASSQRGKLFF.

This clonotype was counted at least ten times. The rearrangement joins TRBV18 to TRBJ2-4; 10 nucleotides align to TRBD1. The V and J ends lost 3 bases and 8 bases, in that order; junction bases with no gene match: 4. Germline-derived CDR1 and CDR2 are KGHSH and LQKENI. The CDR3 is made up of 14 amino acids. The CDR3 DNA follows: TGTGCCAGCTCACCCGGGGACAGGGGAGACATTCAGTACTTC. Protein sequence: CASSPGDRGDIQYF.

This clonotype showed up many times. The V call is TRBV5-6, the J call TRBJ1-2; D not resolved. Germline CDR1 is SGHDT and CDR2 is YYEEEE. V lost 4 bases and J 4 bases, leaving 20 bases between the germline ends. CDR3 size: 16 residues. This CDR3 reads CASSLASGTHSYGYTF. As DNA, the CDR3 is TGTGCCAGCAGCCTGGCGTCGGGTACACATAGCTATGGCTACACCTTC. The full variable domain, with the rest looked up from reference TRBV5-6 and TRBJ1-2, is DAGVTQSPTHLIKTRGQQVTLRCSPKSGHDTVSWYQQALGQGPQFIFQYYEEEERQRGNFPDRFSGHQFPNYSSELNVNALLLGDSALYLCASSLASGTHSYGYTFGSGTRLTVV.

This clonotype was detected many times. The V gene is TRBV2, the J gene TRBJ2-2; 7 nucleotides agree with TRBD1. In germline, CDR1 is SNHLY, CDR2 FYNNEI. This CDR3 spans 13 amino acids. The V gene end was trimmed by 6 bases and the J gene end by 8 bases; junction bases not matched to a gene: 6. CDR3 protein: CASRTGWSGELFF. The CDR3 DNA follows: TGTGCCAGCAGGACAGGGTGGAGTGGGGAGCTGTTTTTT.

This clonotype was seen repeatedly, ten times or more. V gene TRBV20-1 combines with J gene TRBJ1-2, with 7 nucleotides matching TRBD1. Germline V gives CDR1 DFQATT, CDR2 SNEGSKA (reference sequence). V lost 4 bases, J lost 0 bases, and 5 bases stayed unmatched. The CDR3 runs 14 residues. DNA of the CDR3: TGCAGTGCTACCCCGGACAGGACTAACTATGGCTACACCTTC. Translated: CSATPDRTNYGYTF.

The table lists this clonotype with many counts. The chain recombines TRBV20-1 with TRBJ1-2, with 11 nucleotides matching TRBD1. CDR1 is DFQATT and CDR2 is SNEGSKA in the germline V gene (reference sequence). The CDR3 length is 14 residues. J was trimmed by 2 bases and V by 3 bases; bases with no gene match: 2. CDR3: CSARWDRGNYGYTF. CDR3 nucleotide sequence: TGCAGTGCTAGGTGGGACAGGGGGAACTATGGCTACACCTTC.

This clonotype showed up many times. V and J are TRBV9 and TRBJ2-2; D ambiguous. The CDR3 sequence is 15 residues long. Trimming shortened V by 0 bases and J by 1 base, and 7 bases separated the two germline ends. Germline values: CDR1 SGDLS, CDR2 YYNGEE. CDR3 DNA: TGTGCCAGCAGCGTAGTCCCGAGGAACACCGGGGAGCTGTTTTTT. Its protein is CASSVVPRNTGELFF.

This clonotype was counted many times. The germline gene is not matched at one end of the junction; a read error may be the cause. CDR3 loop: CASSAREGSQPQNF. In DNA form, the CDR3 reads TGTGCCAGCAGTGCCAGGGAGGGTAGTCAGCCCCAGAATTTT. The gene calls are TRBV6-6 and TRBJ1-5; TRBD1 is a possible D gene (5 bases). Per the germline V gene, CDR1 is MNHNY and CDR2 is SVGAGI (reference sequence). The CDR3 loop spans 14 amino acids.

This clonotype was counted many times. The chain uses TRBV24-1 and TRBJ2-5, with a tentative D call TRBD1 (6 bases). V was trimmed by 2 bases and J by 2 bases, leaving 14 bases between them. The CDR3 spans 16 residues. Germline loops: CDR1 KGHDR, CDR2 SFDVKD. The CDR3 DNA follows: TGTGCCACCAGTGATTACGGGACACTTACTCAAGAGACCCAGTACTTC. Translating gives CATSDYGTLTQETQYF.

The sample holds many counts of this clonotype. This chain uses TRBV11-3 with TRBJ1-2, with D perhaps matching TRBD1 (5 bases). Trimming removed 5 bases at V and 5 bases at J, with 15 bases between. CDR1 SGHNT and CDR2 YENEEA come from the germline V gene. This CDR3 is 14 amino acids long. The CDR3 DNA follows: TGTGCCAGCAGCCCATTTAGGGACTCTTATGGCTACACCTTC. Translation: CASSPFRDSYGYTF. Full variable domain (missing parts from reference TRBV11-3 and TRBJ1-2): EAGVVQSPRYKIIEKKQPVAFWCNPISGHNTLYWYLQNLGQGPELLIRYENEEAVDDSQLPKDRFSAERLKGVDSTLKIQPAELGDSAVYLCASSPFRDSYGYTFGSGTRLTVV.

This chain connects TRBV6-6 to TRBJ1-5; D call uncertain. Trimming cost V 8 bases and J 2 bases, with 19 bases left between them. CDR3 size: 16 residues. Germline-derived CDR1 and CDR2 are MNHNY and SVGAGI (reference sequence). The CDR3, as DNA: TGTGCCAGCCAGTTTGGTCGGGGATCGGGCAATCAGCCCCAGCATTTT. Its protein product is CASQFGRGSGNQPQHF.

This clonotype appeared many times. The V call is TRBV20-1, the J call TRBJ2-6; D call uncertain. Trimming took 5 bases from V and 5 from J, leaving 10 bases between them. Germline V lookup: CDR1 DFQATT, CDR2 SNEGSKA (reference sequence). CDR3 length equals 13 residues. CDR3 sequence (DNA): TGCAGTGCTCCTTCTCCAAGGGCCAACGTCCTGACTTTC. This codes for CSAPSPRANVLTF.

Many counts were recorded for this clonotype. The rearrangement joins TRBV29-1 to TRBJ2-7; 11 nucleotides line up with TRBD1. The length of the CDR3 is 15 residues. Germline trimming cut 6 bases from V and 6 bases from J; bases unmatched to any gene: 13. In germline, CDR1 is SQVTM, CDR2 ANQGSEA. The CDR3: CSVETGQGAIGEQYF. In DNA form, the CDR3 reads TGCAGCGTCGAAACCGGACAGGGGGCGATCGGCGAGCAGTACTTC.

This clonotype was picked up many times. The CDR3 sequence is CASSTGGPNSGELFF. CDR3 nucleotides: TGTGCCAGCAGCACCGGGGGCCCGAATTCCGGGGAGCTGTTTTTT. This chain joins TRBV6-2 or TRBV6-3 and TRBJ2-2, with D perhaps being TRBD1 or TRBD2 (6 bases each). The germline V and J ends were trimmed by 6 bases and 6 bases, with 17 bases remaining between them. Germline V CDR1 and CDR2: MNHEY, SVGEGT. This CDR3 comprises 15 residues.

This clonotype was found many times. J is TRBJ2-7 and V is TRBV29-1, with D unresolved. Trimming left V 3 bases short and J 1 base short, with 7 bases between. Germline CDR1 reads SQVTM; CDR2 reads ANQGSEA. The CDR3 length is 12 residues. The CDR3 region is CSVEVYSYEQYF. As DNA, the CDR3 is TGCAGCGTTGAGGTCTATTCCTACGAGCAGTACTTC.

This clonotype was recorded at least ten times. The chain has TRBV6-2 or TRBV6-3 and TRBJ2-6; 7 bases fit TRBD2. V shed 7 bases, J shed 2 bases, and the junction held 5 bases outside the gene matches. There are 15 residues in the CDR3. Germline CDR1 is MNHEY and CDR2 is SVGEGT. The CDR3 DNA follows: TGTGCCAGCATGGACGGGGGGACTGGGGCCAACGTCCTGACTTTC. Protein: CASMDGGTGANVLTF.

This clonotype showed up many times. V and J are TRBV6-1 and TRBJ2-5; the D gene is possibly TRBD1 (6 bases). Germline CDR1 reads MNHNS; CDR2 reads SASEGT. The CDR3 loop spans 14 amino acids. Trimming cost V 3 bases and J 4 bases, with 12 bases left between them. CDR3 DNA sequence: TGTGCCAGCAGTGAGTGGGGGCAAGGAGAGACCCAGTACTTC. This codes for CASSEWGQGETQYF.

This clonotype appeared many times. The chain is built from TRBV7-9 and TRBJ2-3; D is unclear. The CDR3 runs 13 residues. Germline CDR1 is SEHNR and CDR2 is FQNEAQ (reference sequence). Trimming left V 1 base short and J 3 bases short, with 5 bases between. The CDR3 region is CASSLGPTDTQYF. The CDR3 DNA follows: TGTGCCAGCAGCTTAGGGCCGACAGATACGCAGTATTTT.

This clonotype was observed at least ten times. Sequence at one end of the junction differs from germline and may be a read error. V usage is TRBV7-7 and J usage is TRBJ1-2; unclear D gene. The germline V gene encodes CDR1 SSHAT and CDR2 FNYEAQ (reference sequence). The CDR3 totals 13 residues. The CDR3 sequence is CASSLILKADYTF. The CDR3 DNA reads as TGTGCTAGCAGCTTGATCTTAAAGGCGGACTACACCTTC.

Note on this clonotype: The missing conserved phenylalanine or tryptophan at the end of this CDR3 makes a read error likely. This chain uses TRBV20-1 with TRBJ1-4; D not certain. Trimming took 3 bases from V and 7 from J, leaving 15 bases between them. CDR3 size: 14 residues. Germline values: CDR1 DFQATT, CDR2 SNEGSKA (reference sequence). CDR3 nucleotide sequence: TGCAGTGCTAGCCCTCCTAGAGCCCGTGAAAAACTGTTTTGT. Translating it yields CSASPPRAREKLFC.

This clonotype was seen ten or more times. DNA of the CDR3: TGCAGTGCAGGAGGTAGTAGCGGGGGGGCCAAGGATACGCAGTATTTT. Translating it yields CSAGGSSGGAKDTQYF. This sequence joins TRBV20-1 and TRBJ2-3, with TRBD2 matching over 11 bases. CDR3 length equals 16 residues. CDR1 and CDR2 (germline): DFQATT, SNEGSKA (reference sequence). Trimming at V came to 6 bases and at J to 6 bases, leaving 14 bases not matched to a gene.

This clonotype was seen a handful of times. An end of the junction does not agree with germline; a read error may underlie this. The chain recombines TRBV5-6 with TRBJ1-6, with 7 bases matching TRBD1. Germline CDR1 reads SGHDT; CDR2 reads YYEEEE. The CDR3 runs 15 residues. The CDR3 DNA sequence: TGTGCCAGCAGCTTGTTTCAGGGGGTTAATTCACCCCTCAACTTT. Its protein is CASSLFQGVNSPLNF.

The chain joins TRBV5-1 to TRBJ1-1; TRBD1 matches at 7 bases. The CDR3 is 14 residues long. The germline V gene encodes CDR1 SGHRS and CDR2 YFSETQ. J lost 1 base, V lost 3 bases, and 3 bases had no gene match. The CDR3 loop reads CASSWGDRNTEAFF. CDR3 nucleotides: TGCGCCAGCAGCTGGGGGGACAGGAACACTGAAGCTTTCTTT.

In this sample, this clonotype turned up many times. The J gene is TRBJ1-2, the V gene TRBV20-1, with D perhaps matching TRBD1 (5 bases). Germline CDR1 reads DFQATT; CDR2 reads SNEGSKA (reference sequence). The CDR3 is 14 residues long. Trimming left V 5 bases short and J 3 bases short, with 16 bases between. The CDR3 spells CSAYLGGSDYGYTF. The CDR3 DNA is TGCAGTGCTTACCTGGGGGGTTCTGACTATGGCTACACCTTC.

This clonotype came up a few times. The V gene is TRBV20-1, the J gene TRBJ2-7; 10 nucleotides line up with TRBD2. Losses at the gene ends were 6 bases for V and 3 bases for J; bases not matched to a gene: 8. The CDR3 length is 14 residues. CDR1 and CDR2 (germline): DFQATT, SNEGSKA (reference sequence). The chain's CDR3 is CSARRLAGDYEQYF. The CDR3 bases are TGCAGTGCACGAAGGCTAGCGGGGGACTACGAGCAGTACTTC.

This clonotype has a handful of counts. This chain uses TRBV7-2 with TRBJ2-5; tentatively, D is TRBD1 (5 bases). CDR1 and CDR2 (germline): SGHTA, FQGNSA. Trimming took off 4 bases at V and 7 bases at J, with 16 bases between the two ends. This CDR3 spans 14 amino acids. This CDR3 reads CASSYRQTRGTQYF. CDR3 in DNA: TGTGCCAGCAGCTACCGACAGACGAGAGGGACCCAGTACTTC.

V usage is TRBV2 and J usage is TRBJ1-1; no clear D. Deletions cut 6 bases from V and 3 bases from J, with 11 bases between. Germline V gives CDR1 SNHLY, CDR2 FYNNEI. CDR3 length: 13 residues. In nucleotides, the CDR3 is TGTGCCAGCAGAATTTATCGTGACACTGAAGCTTTCTTT. Protein sequence: CASRIYRDTEAFF. The full variable domain, its missing parts supplied by reference TRBV2 and TRBJ1-1, is EPEVTQTPSHQVTQMGQEVILRCVPISNHLYFYWYRQILGQKVEFLVSFYNNEISEKSEIFDDQFSVERPDGSNFTLKIRSTKLEDSAMYFCASRIYRDTEAFFGQGTRLTVV.

The sample holds many counts of this clonotype. The rearrangement links TRBV5-5 to TRBJ1-2; no clear D gene. The V gene lost 0 bases and the J gene lost 5 bases, with 5 bases spanning the gap. The CDR3 consists of 12 residues. The germline V gene encodes CDR1 SGHKS and CDR2 YYEKEE (reference sequence). The CDR3 sequence is CASSLGLYGYTF. DNA for the CDR3: TGTGCCAGCAGCTTGGGGTTATATGGCTACACCTTC.

In its sample, this clonotype was seen many times. The gene calls are TRBV12-3 or TRBV12-4 and TRBJ2-7; D remains unclear. Trimming took 6 bases from V and 7 from J, leaving 13 bases between them. The CDR3 is 12 residues long. The CDR3 DNA follows: TGTGCCAGCAGAACCGACGGGCCTGAGCAGTACTTC. Protein: CASRTDGPEQYF.